This TCR beta chain was identified in a study of glioma-infiltrating T cells. Study outcomes and limitations: Very few CDR3 sequences were shared between tissue and blood. Non-neoplastic patients had below-expected tissue-blood divergence, while all gliomas exceeded expectation.

This clonotype was detected ten times or more. Its antigen is as yet unknown. Germline loops: CDR1 MDHEN, CDR2 SYDVKM. The V and J ends lost 5 bases and 0 bases respectively, with 8 bases between them. This CDR3 comprises 15 residues. Using RNA template, CDR3s of TCR alpha and beta were amplified with iRepertoire arm-PCR. One-step reverse transcription and amplification started from approximately 100-400 ng of tissue mRNA or PBMC total RNA. TCRdb redid the calling of the multiplex PCR reads with MiXCR, one entry per CDR3 protein. The table lists some 110,000 distinct CDR3 sequences, more than 20% of them singletons.

The rearrangement joins TRBV28 to TRBJ2-6; D is uncertain. This TCR came from a human donor with low-grade glioma or glioblastoma, undergoing nonglioma brain surgery, or in good health (not recorded which). The sample was glioma tissue, nonneoplastic brain tissue, or PBMCs (not recorded which). The CDR3 nucleotides are TGTGCCAGCAGTGCTCCCAACTCTGGGGCCAACGTCCTGACTTTC. Translation gives CASSAPNSGANVLTF.